Listed below are T cell receptor beta chains from one sample, sequenced in a study of T cells in Graves' hyperthyroidism and ophthalmopathy. One entry per CDR3 protein results from TCRdb running MiXCR on the multiplex PCR reads. This sample has more than 300,000 distinct CDR3 sequences, with approximately 15% found just once. Sequenced material: blood. These receptor sequences come from an older woman with Graves' hyperthyroidism. The CDR3 runs from the conserved cysteine through the conserved F or W. The D gene is left open where the match is weak. Clone size is not always given. Where it is, it says once, few, many or a class for expanded clones.

D gene: NA; clone size: NA; J gene: TRBJ2-2; V gene: TRBV29-1; CDR3 protein: CSWGGATGQLFF; CDR3 DNA: TGCAGCTGGGGGGGGGCTACCGGGCAGCTGTTTTTT
D gene: NA; clone size: many; J gene: TRBJ2-7; V gene: TRBV29-1; CDR3 protein: CSVNSGAGQYF; CDR3 DNA: TGCAGCGTTAATAGCGGAGCGGGGCAGTACTTC
D gene: TRBD1; clone size: many; J gene: TRBJ2-7; V gene: TRBV18; CDR3 protein: CASSPGTGRDEQYF; CDR3 DNA: TGTGCCAGCTCACCCGGGACAGGACGCGACGAGCAGTACTTC
D gene: TRBD2; clone size: many; J gene: TRBJ2-1; V gene: TRBV7-8; CDR3 protein: CASSFPGTSGRVAYNEQFF; CDR3 DNA: TGTGCCAGCAGCTTCCCCGGGACTAGCGGGAGGGTCGCCTACAATGAGCAGTTCTTC
D gene: TRBD2; clone size: many; J gene: TRBJ2-2; V gene: TRBV3-1; CDR3 protein: CASSQDLAGIGELFF; CDR3 DNA: TGTGCCAGCAGCCAAGATCTAGCGGGAATCGGGGAGCTGTTTTTT
D gene: NA; clone size: many; J gene: TRBJ2-7; V gene: TRBV5-1; CDR3 protein: CASSLNRDYEQYF; CDR3 DNA: TGCGCCAGCAGCTTGAACAGGGACTACGAGCAGTACTTC
D gene: TRBD1; clone size: many; J gene: TRBJ1-2; V gene: TRBV2; CDR3 protein: CASRKDRDYGYTF; CDR3 DNA: TGTGCCAGCAGAAAGGACAGGGACTATGGCTACACCTTC
D gene: NA; clone size: many; J gene: TRBJ1-5; V gene: TRBV19; CDR3 protein: CASSPGTRSNQPQHF; CDR3 DNA: TGTGCCAGTAGTCCTGGGACCAGGAGCAATCAGCCCCAGCATTTT
D gene: NA; clone size: many; J gene: TRBJ1-3; V gene: TRBV20-1; CDR3 protein: CSARDGSSGNTIYF; CDR3 DNA: TGCAGTGCTAGAGACGGTTCCTCTGGAAACACCATATATTTT
D gene: TRBD2; clone size: many; J gene: TRBJ2-7; V gene: TRBV28; CDR3 protein: CASSYGGEGRYF; CDR3 DNA: TGTGCCAGCAGTTATGGGGGGGAGGGCAGGTACTTC
D gene: NA; clone size: many; J gene: TRBJ1-1; V gene: TRBV7-9; CDR3 protein: CASSSSRPEAFF; CDR3 DNA: TGTGCCAGCAGCTCCAGTAGACCTGAAGCTTTCTTT
D gene: TRBD2; clone size: few; J gene: TRBJ2-7; V gene: TRBV5-6; CDR3 protein: CASSLASGSINEQYF; CDR3 DNA: TGTGCCAGCAGCTTGGCTAGCGGGAGTATAAACGAGCAGTACTTC
D gene: NA; clone size: NA; J gene: TRBJ2-7; V gene: TRBV25-1; CDR3 protein: CASSELAGIAYEQYF; CDR3 DNA: TGTGCCAGCAGTGAATTGGCAGGGATCGCCTACGAGCAGTACTTC
D gene: NA; clone size: many; J gene: TRBJ2-7; V gene: TRBV2; CDR3 protein: CASMFSFYEQYF; CDR3 DNA: TGTGCCAGCATGTTCAGCTTCTACGAGCAGTACTTC
D gene: TRBD1; clone size: many; J gene: TRBJ1-5; V gene: TRBV7-9; CDR3 protein: CASSRTGGSNQPQHF; CDR3 DNA: TGTGCCAGCAGCCGAACAGGGGGCAGCAATCAGCCCCAGCATTTT
D gene: NA; clone size: many; J gene: TRBJ1-6; V gene: TRBV19; CDR3 protein: CASALGRRNSPLHF; CDR3 DNA: TGTGCCAGTGCACTGGGGAGAAGAAATTCACCCCTCCACTTT
D gene: NA; clone size: many; J gene: TRBJ2-3; V gene: TRBV7-9; CDR3 protein: CASSSGAGVNTDTQYF; CDR3 DNA: TGTGCCAGCAGCTCAGGAGCTGGGGTGAACACAGATACGCAGTATTTT